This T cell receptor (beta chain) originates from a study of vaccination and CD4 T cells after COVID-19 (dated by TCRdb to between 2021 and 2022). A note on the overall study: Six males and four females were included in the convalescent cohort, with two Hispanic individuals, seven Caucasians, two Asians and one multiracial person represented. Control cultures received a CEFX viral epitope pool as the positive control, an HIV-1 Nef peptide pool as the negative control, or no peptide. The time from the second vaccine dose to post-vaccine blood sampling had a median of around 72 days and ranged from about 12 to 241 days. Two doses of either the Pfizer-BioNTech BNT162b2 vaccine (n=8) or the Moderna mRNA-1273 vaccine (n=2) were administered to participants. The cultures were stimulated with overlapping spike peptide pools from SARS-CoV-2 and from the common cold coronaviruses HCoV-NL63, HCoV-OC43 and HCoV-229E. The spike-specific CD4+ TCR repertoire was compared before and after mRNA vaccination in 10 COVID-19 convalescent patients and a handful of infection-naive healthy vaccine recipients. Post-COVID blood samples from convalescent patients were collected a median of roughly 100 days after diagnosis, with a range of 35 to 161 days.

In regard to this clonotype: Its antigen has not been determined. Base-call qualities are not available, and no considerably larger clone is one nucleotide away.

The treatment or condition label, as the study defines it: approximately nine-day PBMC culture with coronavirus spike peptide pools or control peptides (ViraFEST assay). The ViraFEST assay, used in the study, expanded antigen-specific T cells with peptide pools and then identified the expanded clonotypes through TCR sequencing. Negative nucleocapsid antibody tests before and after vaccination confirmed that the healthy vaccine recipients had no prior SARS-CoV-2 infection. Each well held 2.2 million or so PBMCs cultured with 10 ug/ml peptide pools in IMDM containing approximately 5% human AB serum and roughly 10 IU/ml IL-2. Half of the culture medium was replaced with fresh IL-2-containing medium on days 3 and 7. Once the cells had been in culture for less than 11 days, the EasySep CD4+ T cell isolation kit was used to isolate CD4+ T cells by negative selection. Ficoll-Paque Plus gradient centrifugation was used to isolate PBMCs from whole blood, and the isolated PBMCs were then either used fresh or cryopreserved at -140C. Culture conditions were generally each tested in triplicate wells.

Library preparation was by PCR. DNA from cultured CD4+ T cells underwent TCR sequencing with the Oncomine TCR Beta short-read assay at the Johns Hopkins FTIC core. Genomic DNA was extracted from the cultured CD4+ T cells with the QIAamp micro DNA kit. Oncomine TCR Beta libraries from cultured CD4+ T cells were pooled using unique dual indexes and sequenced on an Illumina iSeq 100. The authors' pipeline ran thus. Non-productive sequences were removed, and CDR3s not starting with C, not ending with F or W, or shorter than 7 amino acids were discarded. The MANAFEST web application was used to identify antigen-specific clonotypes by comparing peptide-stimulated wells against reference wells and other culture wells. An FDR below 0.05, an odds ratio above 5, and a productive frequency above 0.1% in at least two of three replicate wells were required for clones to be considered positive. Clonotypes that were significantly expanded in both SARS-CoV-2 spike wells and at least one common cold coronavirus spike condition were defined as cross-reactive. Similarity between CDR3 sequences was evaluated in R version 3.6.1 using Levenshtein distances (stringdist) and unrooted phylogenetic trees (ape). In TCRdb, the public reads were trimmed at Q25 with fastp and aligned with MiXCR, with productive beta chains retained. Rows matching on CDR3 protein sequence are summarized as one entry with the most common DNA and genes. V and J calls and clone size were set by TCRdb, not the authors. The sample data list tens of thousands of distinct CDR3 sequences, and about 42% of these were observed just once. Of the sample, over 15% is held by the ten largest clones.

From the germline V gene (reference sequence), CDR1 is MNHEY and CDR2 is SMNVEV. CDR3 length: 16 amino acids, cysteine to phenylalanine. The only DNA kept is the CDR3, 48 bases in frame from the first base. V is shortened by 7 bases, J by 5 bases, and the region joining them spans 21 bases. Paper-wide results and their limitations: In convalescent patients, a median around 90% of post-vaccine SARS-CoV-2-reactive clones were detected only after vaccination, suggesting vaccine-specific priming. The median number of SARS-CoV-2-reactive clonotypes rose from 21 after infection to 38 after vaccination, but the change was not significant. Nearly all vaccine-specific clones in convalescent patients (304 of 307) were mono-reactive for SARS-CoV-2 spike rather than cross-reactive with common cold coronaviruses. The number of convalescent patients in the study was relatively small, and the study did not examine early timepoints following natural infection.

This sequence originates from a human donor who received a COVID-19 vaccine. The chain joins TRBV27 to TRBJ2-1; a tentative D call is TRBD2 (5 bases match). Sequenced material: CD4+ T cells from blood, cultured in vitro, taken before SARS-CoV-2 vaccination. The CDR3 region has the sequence CASTSRGRAGDNEQFF. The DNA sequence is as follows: TGTGCCAGCACCTCACGCGGTCGTGCCGGGGACAATGAGCAGTTCTTC.